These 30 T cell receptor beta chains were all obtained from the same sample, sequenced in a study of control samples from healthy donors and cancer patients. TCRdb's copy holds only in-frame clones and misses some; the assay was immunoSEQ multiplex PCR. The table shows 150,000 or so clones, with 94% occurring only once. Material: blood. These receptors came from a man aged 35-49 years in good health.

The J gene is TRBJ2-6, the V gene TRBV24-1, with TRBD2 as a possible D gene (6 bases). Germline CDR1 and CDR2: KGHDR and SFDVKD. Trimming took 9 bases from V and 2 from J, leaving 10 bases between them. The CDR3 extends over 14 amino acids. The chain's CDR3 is CATGGSAGANVLTF. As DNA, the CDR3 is TGTGCCACCGGAGGGTCTGCTGGGGCCAACGTCCTGACTTTC.

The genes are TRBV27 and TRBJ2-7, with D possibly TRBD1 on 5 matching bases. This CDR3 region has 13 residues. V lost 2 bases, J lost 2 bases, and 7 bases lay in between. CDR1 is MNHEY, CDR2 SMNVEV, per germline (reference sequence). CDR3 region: CASSLHRTYEQYF. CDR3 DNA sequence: TGTGCCAGCAGTTTACACAGGACCTACGAGCAGTACTTC.

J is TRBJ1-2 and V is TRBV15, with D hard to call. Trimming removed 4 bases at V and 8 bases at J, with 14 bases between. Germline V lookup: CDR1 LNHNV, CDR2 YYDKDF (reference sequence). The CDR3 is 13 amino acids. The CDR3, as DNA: TGTGCCACCAGCACCAGATGGTGGGAAGGCTACACCTTC. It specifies CATSTRWWEGYTF.

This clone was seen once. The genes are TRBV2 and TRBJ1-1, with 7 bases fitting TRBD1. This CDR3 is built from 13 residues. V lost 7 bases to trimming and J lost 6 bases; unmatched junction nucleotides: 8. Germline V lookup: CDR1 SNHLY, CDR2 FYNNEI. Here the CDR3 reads CASKRDSLSEAFF. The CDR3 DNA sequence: TGTGCCAGCAAGCGGGACAGCCTTTCTGAAGCTTTCTTT.

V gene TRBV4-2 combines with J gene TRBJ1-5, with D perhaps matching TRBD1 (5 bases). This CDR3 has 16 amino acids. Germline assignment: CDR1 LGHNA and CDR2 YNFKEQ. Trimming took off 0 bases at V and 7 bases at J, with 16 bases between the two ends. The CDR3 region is CASSQDGAPPGQPQHF. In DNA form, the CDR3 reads TGTGCCAGCAGCCAAGATGGGGCCCCCCCGGGCCAGCCCCAGCATTTT.

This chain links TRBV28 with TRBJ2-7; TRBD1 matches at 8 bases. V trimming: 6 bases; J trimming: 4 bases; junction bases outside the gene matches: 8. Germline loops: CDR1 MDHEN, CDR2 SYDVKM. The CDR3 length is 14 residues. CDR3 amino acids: CASRPPGQAYEQYF. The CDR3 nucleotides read TGTGCCAGCAGACCCCCGGGACAGGCGTACGAGCAGTACTTC.

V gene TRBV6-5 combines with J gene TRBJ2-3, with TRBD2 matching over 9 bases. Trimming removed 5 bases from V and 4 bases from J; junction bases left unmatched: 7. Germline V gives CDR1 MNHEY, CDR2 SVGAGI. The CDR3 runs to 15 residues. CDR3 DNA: TGTGCCAGCAGTCCCGCGGGGGGGCTCGCAGATACGCAGTATTTT. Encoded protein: CASSPAGGLADTQYF.

The chain's CDR3 is CASSASGRTDNEQFF. In DNA form, the CDR3 reads TGTGCCAGCAGCGCTAGCGGGAGGACAGACAATGAGCAGTTCTTC. The chain recombines TRBV9 with TRBJ2-1; 11 bases fit TRBD2. J gave up 5 bases and V 3 bases, and 4 bases lay outside the gene matches. Per the germline V gene, CDR1 is SGDLS and CDR2 is YYNGEE. CDR3 length equals 15 residues.

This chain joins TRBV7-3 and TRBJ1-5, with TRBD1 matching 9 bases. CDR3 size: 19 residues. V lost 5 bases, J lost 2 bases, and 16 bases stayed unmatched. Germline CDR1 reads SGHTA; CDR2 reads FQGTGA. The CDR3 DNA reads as TGTGCCAGCAGCCATACCCCGGGACAGGGTGAATATGGCAATCAGCCCCAGCATTTT. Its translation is CASSHTPGQGEYGNQPQHF.

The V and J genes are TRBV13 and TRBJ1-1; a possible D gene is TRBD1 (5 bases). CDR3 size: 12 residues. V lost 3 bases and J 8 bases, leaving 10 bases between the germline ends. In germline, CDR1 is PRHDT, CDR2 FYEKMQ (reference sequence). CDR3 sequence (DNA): TGTGCCAGCAGCTTTAGACAGAGGGAAGCTTTCTTT. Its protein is CASSFRQREAFF. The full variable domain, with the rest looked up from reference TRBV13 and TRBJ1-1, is AAGVIQSPRHLIKEKRETATLKCYPIPRHDTVYWYQQGPGQDPQFLISFYEKMQSDKGSIPDRFSAQQFSDYHSELNMSSLELGDSALYFCASSFRQREAFFGQGTRLTVV.

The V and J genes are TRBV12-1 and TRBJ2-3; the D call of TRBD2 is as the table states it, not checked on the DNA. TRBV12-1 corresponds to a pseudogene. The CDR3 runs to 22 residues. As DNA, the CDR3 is TGTGCCAGCAGCTTTCCCCACCCCTACCTAGCGGGGGGTCGTGCTAGCACAGATACGCAGTATTTT. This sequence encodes CASSFPHPYLAGGRASTDTQYF.

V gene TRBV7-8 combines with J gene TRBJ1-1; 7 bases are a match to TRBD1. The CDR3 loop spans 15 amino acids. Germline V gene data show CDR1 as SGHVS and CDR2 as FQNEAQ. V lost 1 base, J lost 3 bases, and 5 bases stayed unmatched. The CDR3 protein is CASSLGRGGYTEAFF. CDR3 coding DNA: TGTGCCAGCAGCTTAGGCAGGGGGGGGTACACTGAAGCTTTCTTT.

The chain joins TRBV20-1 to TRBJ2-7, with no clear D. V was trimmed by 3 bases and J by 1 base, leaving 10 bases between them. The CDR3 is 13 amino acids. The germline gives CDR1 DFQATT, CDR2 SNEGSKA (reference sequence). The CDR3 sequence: CSASHGRSYEQYF. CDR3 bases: TGCAGTGCTAGTCACGGCAGATCCTACGAGCAGTACTTC.

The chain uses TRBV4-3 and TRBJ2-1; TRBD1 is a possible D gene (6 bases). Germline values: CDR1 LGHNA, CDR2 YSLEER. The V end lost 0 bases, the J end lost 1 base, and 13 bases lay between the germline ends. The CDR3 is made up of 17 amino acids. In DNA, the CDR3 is TGCGCCAGCAGCCAAGATTCCCTGACAGGTTCCTACAATGAGCAGTTCTTC. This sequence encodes CASSQDSLTGSYNEQFF.

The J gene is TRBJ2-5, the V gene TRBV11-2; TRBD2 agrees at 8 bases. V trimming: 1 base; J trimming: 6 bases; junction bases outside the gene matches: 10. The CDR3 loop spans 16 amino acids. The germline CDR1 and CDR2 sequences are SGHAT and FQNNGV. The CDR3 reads CASSLVWTRGGKTQYF. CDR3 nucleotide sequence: TGTGCCAGCAGCTTAGTCTGGACCCGGGGGGGGAAGACCCAGTACTTC.

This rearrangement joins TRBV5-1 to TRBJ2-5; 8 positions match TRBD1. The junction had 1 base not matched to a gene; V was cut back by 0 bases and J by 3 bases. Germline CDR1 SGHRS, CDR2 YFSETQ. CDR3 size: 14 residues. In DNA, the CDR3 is TGCGCCAGCAGCTTGGTACAGGGGGAAGAGACCCAGTACTTC. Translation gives CASSLVQGEETQYF.

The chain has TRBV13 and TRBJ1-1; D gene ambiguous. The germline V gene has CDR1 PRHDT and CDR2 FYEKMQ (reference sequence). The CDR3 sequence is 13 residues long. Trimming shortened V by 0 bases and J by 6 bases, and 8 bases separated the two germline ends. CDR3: CASSLGKGPEAFF. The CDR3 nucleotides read TGTGCCAGCAGCTTAGGCAAAGGGCCTGAAGCTTTCTTT.

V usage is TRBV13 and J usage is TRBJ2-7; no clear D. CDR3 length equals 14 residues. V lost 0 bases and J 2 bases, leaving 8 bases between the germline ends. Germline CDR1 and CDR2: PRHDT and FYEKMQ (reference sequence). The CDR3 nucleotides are TGTGCCAGCAGCTTAGGGGCAGTCCCCTACGAGCAGTACTTC. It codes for CASSLGAVPYEQYF.

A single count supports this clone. CDR3 in amino acids: CTSSQWTASTDTQYF. Written as DNA, the CDR3 is TGCACCAGCAGCCAATGGACAGCTAGCACAGATACGCAGTATTTT. The V call is TRBV1, the J call TRBJ2-3; TRBD1, the D gene given by the table, was not confirmed from the DNA. TRBV1 is classified as a pseudogene. There are 15 residues in the CDR3.

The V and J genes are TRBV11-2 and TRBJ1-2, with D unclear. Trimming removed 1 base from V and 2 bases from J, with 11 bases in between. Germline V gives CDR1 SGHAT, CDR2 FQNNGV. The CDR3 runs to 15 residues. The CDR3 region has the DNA TGTGCCAGCAGCTTAGTAGACGGCCCCAACTATGGCTACACCTTC. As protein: CASSLVDGPNYGYTF. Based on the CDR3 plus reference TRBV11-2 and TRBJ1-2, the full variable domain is EAGVAQSPRYKIIEKRQSVAFWCNPISGHATLYWYQQILGQGPKLLIQFQNNGVVDDSQLPKDRFSAERLKGVDSTLKIQPAKLEDSAVYLCASSLVDGPNYGYTFGSGTRLTVV.

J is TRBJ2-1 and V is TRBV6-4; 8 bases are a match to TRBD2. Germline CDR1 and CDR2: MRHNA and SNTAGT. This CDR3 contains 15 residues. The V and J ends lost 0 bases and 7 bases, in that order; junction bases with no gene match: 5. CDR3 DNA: TGTGCCAGCAGTGACTCAACACTAGCGGTAAATGAGCAGTTCTTC. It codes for CASSDSTLAVNEQFF.

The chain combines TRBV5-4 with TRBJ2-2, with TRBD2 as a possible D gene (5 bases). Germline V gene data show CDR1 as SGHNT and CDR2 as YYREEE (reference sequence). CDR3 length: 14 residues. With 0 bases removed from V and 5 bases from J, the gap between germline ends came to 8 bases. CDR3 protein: CASSLGGRTGELFF. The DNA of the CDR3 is TGTGCCAGCAGCTTGGGAGGGAGAACCGGGGAGCTGTTTTTT.

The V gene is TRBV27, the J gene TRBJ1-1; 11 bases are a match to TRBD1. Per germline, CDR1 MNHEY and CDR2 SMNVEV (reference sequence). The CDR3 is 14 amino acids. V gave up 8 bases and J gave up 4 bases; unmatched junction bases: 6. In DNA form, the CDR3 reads TGTGCCAGCTGGGGAGGGACAGGGGGCACTGAAGCTTTCTTT. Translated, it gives CASWGGTGGTEAFF.

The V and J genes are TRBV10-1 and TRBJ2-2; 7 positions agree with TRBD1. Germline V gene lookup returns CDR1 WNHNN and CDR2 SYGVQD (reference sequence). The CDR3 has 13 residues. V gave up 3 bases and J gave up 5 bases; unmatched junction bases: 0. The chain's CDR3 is CASSDRGTGELFF. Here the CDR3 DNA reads TGCGCCAGCAGTGACAGGGGGACCGGGGAGCTGTTTTTT.

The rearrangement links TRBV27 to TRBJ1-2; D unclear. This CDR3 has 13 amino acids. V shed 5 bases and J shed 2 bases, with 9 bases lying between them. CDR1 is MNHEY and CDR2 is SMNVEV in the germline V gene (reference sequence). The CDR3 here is CASSRTGNYGYTF. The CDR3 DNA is TGTGCCAGCAGTCGGACGGGAAACTATGGCTACACCTTC.

The CDR3 DNA reads TGTGCCAGCAGTGAAGCCCCGTCCCAGCATTTT. Residues: CASSEAPSQHF. The chain is built from TRBV6-1 and TRBJ1-5; D not certain. Trimming shortened V by 0 bases and J by 11 bases, and 5 bases separated the two germline ends. The length of the CDR3 is 11 residues. Germline CDR1 MNHNS, CDR2 SASEGT.

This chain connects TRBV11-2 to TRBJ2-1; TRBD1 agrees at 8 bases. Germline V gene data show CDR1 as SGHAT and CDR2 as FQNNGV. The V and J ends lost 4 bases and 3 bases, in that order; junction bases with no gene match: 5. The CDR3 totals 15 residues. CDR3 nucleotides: TGTGCCAGCAGCTGGGGACAGGTCAGCTACAATGAGCAGTTCTTC. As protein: CASSWGQVSYNEQFF. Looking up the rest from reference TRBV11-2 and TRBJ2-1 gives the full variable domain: EAGVAQSPRYKIIEKRQSVAFWCNPISGHATLYWYQQILGQGPKLLIQFQNNGVVDDSQLPKDRFSAERLKGVDSTLKIQPAKLEDSAVYLCASSWGQVSYNEQFFGPGTRLTVL.

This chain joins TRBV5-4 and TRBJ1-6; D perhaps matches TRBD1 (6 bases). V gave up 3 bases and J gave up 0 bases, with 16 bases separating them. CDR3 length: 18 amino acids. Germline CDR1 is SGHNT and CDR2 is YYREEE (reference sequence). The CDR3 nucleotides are TGTGCCAGCAGCTCCTTACAGGGCCAATACTCCTATAATTCACCCCTCCACTTT. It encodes CASSSLQGQYSYNSPLHF.

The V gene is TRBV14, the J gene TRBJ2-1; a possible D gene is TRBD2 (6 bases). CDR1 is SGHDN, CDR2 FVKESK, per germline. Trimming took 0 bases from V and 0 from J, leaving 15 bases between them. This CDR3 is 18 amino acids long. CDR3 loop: CASSQELGGKSSYNEQFF. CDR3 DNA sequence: TGTGCCAGCAGCCAAGAGTTGGGCGGGAAGAGCTCCTACAATGAGCAGTTCTTC.

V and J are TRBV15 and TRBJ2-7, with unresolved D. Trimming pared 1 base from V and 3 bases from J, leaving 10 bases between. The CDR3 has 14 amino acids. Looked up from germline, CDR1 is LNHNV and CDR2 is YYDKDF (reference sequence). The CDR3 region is CATSRVAVGYEQYF. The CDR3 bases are TGTGCCACCAGCAGAGTTGCAGTTGGCTACGAGCAGTACTTC.